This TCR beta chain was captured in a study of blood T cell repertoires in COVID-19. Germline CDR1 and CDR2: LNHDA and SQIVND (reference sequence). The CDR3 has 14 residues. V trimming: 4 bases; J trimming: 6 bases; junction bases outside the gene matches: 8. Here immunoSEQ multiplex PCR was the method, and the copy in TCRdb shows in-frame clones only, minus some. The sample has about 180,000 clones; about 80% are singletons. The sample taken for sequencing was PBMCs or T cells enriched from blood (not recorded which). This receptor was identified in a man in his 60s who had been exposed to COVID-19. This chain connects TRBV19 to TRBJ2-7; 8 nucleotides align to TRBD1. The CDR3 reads CASSTRTGWVEQYF. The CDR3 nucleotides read TGTGCCAGTAGTACCAGGACAGGGTGGGTCGAGCAGTACTTC.